One and the same sample provided the 30 T cell receptor beta chains below, sequenced in a study of CD8+ T cells in alopecia areata. cDNA serving as the sequencing template came from extracted, reverse transcribed RNA. Clones were sequenced by immunoSEQ multiplex PCR, and TCRdb holds only the in-frame ones, with some missing. The sample holds 130,000 to 150,000 clones, around 49% seen once. Sequenced material: CD4+ T cells sorted from blood, taken at week 0. Receptors were obtained from a human donor with alopecia areata.

The J gene is TRBJ2-5, the V gene TRBV29-1; D might be TRBD2 (6 bases). CDR1 and CDR2 (germline): SQVTM, ANQGSEA. This CDR3 contains 15 residues. Trimming removed 8 bases at V and 5 bases at J, with 24 bases between. For the CDR3, the DNA is TGCAGCACCCAACGGGCTAGTAGCGGTGGGGAGACCCAGTACTTC. Its protein is CSTQRASSGGETQYF.

The chain links TRBV29-1 to TRBJ1-1; maybe TRBD1 (6 bases). V shed 6 bases and J shed 4 bases, with 18 bases lying between them. Germline assignment: CDR1 SQVTM and CDR2 ANQGSEA. This CDR3 spans 14 amino acids. CDR3 nucleotide sequence: TGCAGCGTCCTCAAACAGGGTAGCGGCACTGAAGCTTTCTTT. This gives the protein CSVLKQGSGTEAFF. Complete variable domain (other parts from reference TRBV29-1 and TRBJ1-1): SAVISQKPSRDICQRGTSLTIQCQVDSQVTMMFWYRQQPGQSLTLIATANQGSEATYESGFVIDKFPISRPNLTFSTLTVSNMSPEDSSIYLCSVLKQGSGTEAFFGQGTRLTVV.

This clone has just a few counts. The genes are TRBV29-1 and TRBJ2-5; 9 bases are a match to TRBD1. The CDR3 spans 15 residues. With V trimmed by 0 bases and J by 1 base, 3 bases remained unmatched. Germline values: CDR1 SQVTM, CDR2 ANQGSEA. CDR3: CSVEDLTGGQETQYF. The CDR3 bases are TGCAGCGTTGAAGATCTGACAGGGGGCCAAGAGACCCAGTACTTC.

The rearrangement uses TRBV12-5 and TRBJ2-3; D may be TRBD2 (5 bases). Trimming stripped 4 bases from V and 1 base from J, with 18 bases between. CDR1 LGHNT and CDR2 FRNRAP come from the germline V gene. The CDR3 spans 17 residues. CDR3: CASGSAYKGEGTDTQYF. In DNA form, the CDR3 reads TGTGCTAGTGGTTCCGCCTACAAGGGAGAGGGCACAGATACGCAGTATTTT. Drawing the rest from reference TRBV12-5 and TRBJ2-3, the complete variable domain is DARVTQTPRHKVTEMGQEVTMRCQPILGHNTVFWYRQTMMQGLELLAYFRNRAPLDDSGMPKDRFSAEMPDATLATLKIQPSEPRDSAVYFCASGSAYKGEGTDTQYFGPGTRLTVL.

In this sample, this clone turned up once. This chain joins TRBV29-1 and TRBJ1-1, with no clear D. Trimming left V 0 bases short and J 5 bases short, with 10 bases between. CDR1 is SQVTM, CDR2 ANQGSEA, per germline. There are 13 residues in the CDR3. The CDR3 reads CSVEDRAGTEAFF. The CDR3 DNA sequence: TGCAGCGTTGAAGATCGGGCGGGAACTGAAGCTTTCTTT. The complete variable domain, with remaining parts taken from reference TRBV29-1 and TRBJ1-1, reads SAVISQKPSRDICQRGTSLTIQCQVDSQVTMMFWYRQQPGQSLTLIATANQGSEATYESGFVIDKFPISRPNLTFSTLTVSNMSPEDSSIYLCSVEDRAGTEAFFGQGTRLTVV.

V is TRBV7-9 and J is TRBJ2-3; 8 nucleotides match TRBD2. The J segment lost 1 base and the V segment lost 0 bases, leaving 3 bases of the junction unmatched. Germline CDR1 reads SEHNR; CDR2 reads FQNEAQ (reference sequence). This CDR3 spans 16 amino acids. The CDR3 reads CASSLASGNRTDTQYF. The CDR3 DNA is TGTGCCAGCAGCTTAGCTAGCGGGAACCGCACAGATACGCAGTATTTT.

The rearrangement links TRBV29-1 to TRBJ1-1, with D possibly matching TRBD1 (5 bases). V was trimmed by 3 bases and J by 1 base, leaving 9 bases between them. CDR3 length: 13 amino acids. The germline CDR1 and CDR2 sequences are SQVTM and ANQGSEA. The DNA for the CDR3 is TGCAGCGTTGACGACGGGGCGAACACTGAAGCTTTCTTT. Translating gives CSVDDGANTEAFF.

This chain uses TRBV29-1 with TRBJ2-5, with D uncertain. From germline, CDR1 is SQVTM and CDR2 ANQGSEA. Between the trimmed V and J ends, which lost 6 bases and 1 base, there was a span of 12 bases. This CDR3 is built from 13 residues. The CDR3 nucleotides read TGCAGCGTGGTCAGTACAATCCAAGAGACCCAGTACTTC. Its protein is CSVVSTIQETQYF.

This clone was detected many times. V and J are TRBV6-1 and TRBJ1-5, with 8 positions matching TRBD1. With V trimmed by 5 bases and J by 7 bases, 4 bases remained unmatched. CDR3 length: 13 residues. Germline values: CDR1 MNHNS, CDR2 SASEGT. In nucleotides, the CDR3 is TGTGCCAGCAGTCCGGACAGGGTCCAGCCCCAGCATTTT. Translating it yields CASSPDRVQPQHF.

This clone was found a few times. Germline is not matched at one junction end, which may reflect a read error. The chain couples TRBV29-1 to TRBJ2-7, with 7 bases matching TRBD2. CDR3 size: 12 residues. CDR1 SQVTM and CDR2 ANQGSEA come from the germline V gene. CDR3 DNA: TGCAGCGTTCAACACCCACGGGGGGTGACCCACTTC. Its protein product is CSVQHPRGVTHF.

This clone was seen a few times. The CDR3 nucleotides read TGTGCCAGCAGGGGGGTTCGTGATTTCGCTGAAGCTTTCTTT. Amino acid sequence: CASRGVRDFAEAFF. The rearrangement links TRBV27 to TRBJ1-1, with D maybe TRBD1 (5 bases). The CDR3 is 14 residues long. Germline CDR1 is MNHEY and CDR2 is SMNVEV (reference sequence). Trimming cost V 6 bases and J 6 bases, with 17 bases left between them.

The chain joins TRBV5-8 to TRBJ2-7, with D perhaps being TRBD1 or TRBD2 (5 bases each). V dropped 0 bases and J dropped 0 bases, with 13 bases sitting between them. The CDR3 runs 16 residues. The germline CDR1 and CDR2 sequences are SGHTS and YDEGEE. Written as DNA, the CDR3 is TGTGCCAGCAGCTTGGTCTCGGGGACGTTCTCCTACGAGCAGTACTTC. This sequence encodes CASSLVSGTFSYEQYF.

V and J are TRBV5-1 and TRBJ2-3; possible D gene TRBD1, 5 bases. This CDR3 has 17 amino acids. The V end was cut by 4 bases, the J end by 2 bases, with 20 bases between. Per germline, CDR1 SGHRS and CDR2 YFSETQ. The CDR3 sequence is CASSQSPQGLNTDTQYF. CDR3 DNA sequence: TGCGCCAGCAGCCAGTCCCCGCAGGGTCTGAACACAGATACGCAGTATTTT.

This clone was counted a few times. J is TRBJ1-1 and V is TRBV27; possibly TRBD1 for D (6 bases). V was pared by 10 bases and J by 8 bases, with 23 bases between. From germline, CDR1 is MNHEY and CDR2 SMNVEV (reference sequence). The length of the CDR3 is 14 residues. In DNA form, the CDR3 reads TGTGCCACCTCCCTGTTGGGGGGCGCGGCCGAAGCTTTCTTT. Protein sequence: CATSLLGGAAEAFF.

This clone was seen a few times. This chain joins TRBV30 and TRBJ2-2; D is undetermined. Trimming stripped 3 bases from V and 2 bases from J, with 16 bases between. CDR3 size: 16 residues. Per germline, CDR1 GTSNPN and CDR2 SVGIG (reference sequence). DNA of the CDR3: TGTGCCTGGAGAAAGCTTGCGGCCCATAACACCGGGGAGCTGTTTTTT. Protein product: CAWRKLAAHNTGELFF.

J is TRBJ2-2 and V is TRBV29-1; no clear D. The CDR3 contains 14 residues. Trimming removed 4 bases from V and 1 base from J, with 10 bases in between. Germline assignment: CDR1 SQVTM and CDR2 ANQGSEA. As DNA, the CDR3 is TGCAGCGTTGTGGCGCAGTTGAACACCGGGGAGCTGTTTTTT. Its translation: CSVVAQLNTGELFF.

The chain combines TRBV29-1 with TRBJ2-3, with D possibly matching TRBD1 (7 bases). The CDR3 is 18 residues long. V was clipped by 7 bases and J by 0 bases, with 26 bases between them. Germline CDR1 is SQVTM and CDR2 is ANQGSEA. The CDR3 region is CSATGGQGDSGSTDTQYF. The CDR3 nucleotides read TGCAGCGCCACCGGCGGGCAGGGGGATAGCGGAAGCACAGATACGCAGTATTTT.

This clone showed up just a few times. V gene TRBV30 combines with J gene TRBJ2-7; D ambiguous. V was cut by 4 bases and J by 1 base, with 8 bases left in between. The CDR3 extends over 12 amino acids. CDR1 is GTSNPN and CDR2 is SVGIG in the germline V gene (reference sequence). This CDR3 is CAWKATSYEQYF. The CDR3, as DNA: TGTGCCTGGAAGGCCACTTCCTACGAGCAGTACTTC.

Only a few counts were recorded for this clone. The V and J genes are TRBV29-1 and TRBJ2-3; maybe TRBD2 (6 bases). The V end lost 3 bases, the J end lost 0 bases, and 10 bases lay between the germline ends. This CDR3 is 14 amino acids long. From germline, CDR1 is SQVTM and CDR2 ANQGSEA. CDR3 DNA sequence: TGCAGCGTTGAGATAGCGGCTAGCACAGATACGCAGTATTTT. This codes for CSVEIAASTDTQYF.

The V and J genes are TRBV19 and TRBJ2-2; D gene ambiguous. CDR3 length: 16 amino acids. Germline V lookup: CDR1 LNHDA, CDR2 SQIVND (reference sequence). V was clipped by 1 base and J by 1 base, with 10 bases between them. The CDR3 is CASSIGSRRNTGELFF. CDR3 DNA sequence: TGTGCCAGTAGTATAGGGTCCAGGAGGAACACCGGGGAGCTGTTTTTT.

The chain uses TRBV9 and TRBJ2-3, with TRBD2 matching over 10 bases. The CDR3 loop spans 18 amino acids. With 1 base clipped from V and 2 bases from J, the junction kept 10 bases outside the gene matches. Germline V gene lookup returns CDR1 SGDLS and CDR2 YYNGEE. DNA for the CDR3: TGTGCCAGCAGCGTACCGGGACTAGCGAGCACCAACACAGATACGCAGTATTTT. Translated: CASSVPGLASTNTDTQYF. Variable domain in full (rest from reference TRBV9 and TRBJ2-3): DSGVTQTPKHLITATGQRVTLRCSPRSGDLSVYWYQQSLDQGLQFLIQYYNGEERAKGNILERFSAQQFPDLHSELNLSSLELGDSALYFCASSVPGLASTNTDTQYFGPGTRLTVL.

The gene calls are TRBV27 and TRBJ1-2; tentative D call: TRBD1 (5 bases). The CDR3 length is 18 residues. Per the germline V gene, CDR1 is MNHEY and CDR2 is SMNVEV (reference sequence). V shed 5 bases and J shed 4 bases, with 26 bases lying between them. In DNA, the CDR3 is TGTGCCAGCAGTCCAACCAGTAAAGGCGGGGCTGTCGGCTATGGCTACACCTTC. It encodes CASSPTSKGGAVGYGYTF.

J is TRBJ1-2 and V is TRBV7-9, with 7 bases fitting TRBD1. This CDR3 region has 15 residues. The V gene's germline CDR1 is SEHNR and CDR2 FQNEAQ (reference sequence). The V and J ends lost 1 base and 8 bases, in that order; junction bases with no gene match: 10. The DNA for the CDR3 is TGTGCCAGCAGCTTAGTTAGCCGGGACAGTAGCGGCTACACCTTC. Its translation is CASSLVSRDSSGYTF.

This chain links TRBV20-1 with TRBJ2-7; D remains unclear. The ends were cut back, 3 bases at V and 5 bases at J, with 5 bases in the middle. Germline V lookup: CDR1 DFQATT, CDR2 SNEGSKA (reference sequence). This CDR3 contains 10 residues. The CDR3 DNA reads TGCAGTGCTAGCGATAACGAGCAGTACTTC. Amino acids: CSASDNEQYF.

This clone was seen a few times. The chain joins TRBV5-4 to TRBJ2-2; TRBD2 might be the D (6 bases). V shed 4 bases and J shed 3 bases, with 13 bases lying between them. The CDR3 covers 15 residues. Germline CDR1 SGHNT, CDR2 YYREEE (reference sequence). The CDR3 is CASSLVGSDTGELFF. The CDR3 nucleotides are TGTGCCAGCAGCCTTGTCGGGAGTGACACCGGGGAGCTGTTTTTT.

The chain carries TRBV30 and TRBJ2-4; 11 nucleotides align to TRBD1. Germline V gene sequence: CDR1 GTSNPN, CDR2 SVGIG (reference sequence). This CDR3 comprises 18 residues. J was trimmed by 3 bases and V by 3 bases; bases with no gene match: 13. The CDR3 nucleotides read TGTGCCTGGAGCGCAGGGACAGGGGGTGTTTTGGGCAAAAACATTCAGTACTTC. This codes for CAWSAGTGGVLGKNIQYF.

The gene calls are TRBV5-1 and TRBJ2-7; D unclear. Looked up from germline, CDR1 is SGHRS and CDR2 is YFSETQ. This CDR3 contains 14 residues. V lost 5 bases, J lost 7 bases, and 19 bases lay in between. CDR3 nucleotides: TGCGCCAGCAGTAGTAGGTATCTGGGTGATGAGCAGTACTTC. Protein: CASSSRYLGDEQYF.

This chain connects TRBV29-1 to TRBJ2-1, with D perhaps given as TRBD1 or TRBD2 (7 bases each). The germline V gene encodes CDR1 SQVTM and CDR2 ANQGSEA. V shed 7 bases and J shed 1 base, with 20 bases lying between them. The CDR3 runs 16 residues. CDR3 sequence reads: CSAKGAGVGSYNEQFF. CDR3 coding DNA: TGCAGCGCTAAGGGGGCGGGAGTGGGATCCTACAATGAGCAGTTCTTC.

The chain links TRBV7-2 to TRBJ1-2; 7 bases line up with TRBD1. This CDR3 contains 14 residues. V was pared by 5 bases and J by 4 bases, with 7 bases of the junction left unmatched. Germline-derived CDR1 and CDR2 are SGHTA and FQGNSA. Written as DNA, the CDR3 is TGTGCCAGCAGCGCCGGACAGGTGATCTATGGCTACACCTTC. As protein: CASSAGQVIYGYTF.

Points on this clone: In the same sample, other DNA sequences code for this CDR3. The V gene is TRBV30, the J gene TRBJ1-2; D gene uncertain. V gave up 0 bases and J gave up 6 bases, with 8 bases separating them. The germline gives CDR1 GTSNPN, CDR2 SVGIG (reference sequence). The CDR3 consists of 12 residues. The CDR3 sequence is CAWSVRRDGYTF. CDR3 DNA: TGTGCCTGGAGTGTGCGAAGGGATGGCTACACCTTC.